This TCR beta chain comes out of a study of technical replicates of blood from a few donors. Profiling relied on immunoSEQ multiplex PCR, and the TCRdb table lists in-frame clones only, not all of them. In the table there are about 73,000 clones, approximately 91% of which are singletons. The germline CDR1 and CDR2 sequences are DFQATT and SNEGSKA (reference sequence). CDR3 length: 11 amino acids. V was cut by 4 bases and J by 4 bases, with 7 bases left in between. The source of this sequence is a human donor in good health. Some clones in this sample may be carry-over from other donors' samples. Sequences were obtained from PBMCs. The chain recombines TRBV20-1 with TRBJ1-2; D remains unclear. The CDR3 DNA follows: TGCAGTGCTAATCGGGGCTATGGCTACACCTTC. Residues: CSANRGYGYTF.